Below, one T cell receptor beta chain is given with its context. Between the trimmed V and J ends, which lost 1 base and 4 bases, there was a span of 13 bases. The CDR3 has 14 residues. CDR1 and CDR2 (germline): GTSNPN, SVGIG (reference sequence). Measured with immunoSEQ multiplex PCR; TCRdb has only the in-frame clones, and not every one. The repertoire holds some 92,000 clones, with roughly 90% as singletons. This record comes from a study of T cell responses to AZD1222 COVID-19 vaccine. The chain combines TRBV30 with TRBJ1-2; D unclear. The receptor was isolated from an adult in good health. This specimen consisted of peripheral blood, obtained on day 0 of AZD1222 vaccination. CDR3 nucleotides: TGTGCCTGGAGTGCCACTCCAGCTCGCTATGGCTACACCTTC. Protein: CAWSATPARYGYTF.